This T cell receptor beta chain was captured by sequencing in a study of post-analysis software for immune sequencing data. Study background: Recorded disease courses covered relapsing-remitting, secondary progressive and progressive-relapsing multiple sclerosis. Some patients had no subtype annotation. General study points: Relative to controls, patients had several TRBV segments at higher frequency, with TRBV5-6, TRBV5-1 and TRBV20-1 among these. Those samples that were prepared in the same batch co-clustered strongly by F measure. Normalized Chao1 diversity was significantly reduced in patients versus controls.

The CDR3 consists of 14 residues. Germline CDR1 MGHRA, CDR2 YSYEKL. Trimming removed 1 base from V and 6 bases from J, with 12 bases in between. Unique-molecular-identifier-tagged TCR beta cDNA libraries were used. Using its own MiXCR run on the PCR reads, TCRdb lists one record per CDR3 protein. The table lists about 570,000 distinct CDR3 sequences, less than 40% of them singletons. For this clonotype: Antigen: not known.

The V gene is TRBV4-1, the J gene TRBJ2-5; D is possibly TRBD2 (7 bases). The clonotype comes from a girl aged 2-17 years with multiple sclerosis. The sequenced material came from blood. The CDR3 is CASSQAGGWQTQYF. The CDR3 DNA reads as TGCGCCAGCAGCCAAGCGGGGGGCTGGCAGACCCAGTACTTC.